This entry lists 14 T cell receptor beta chains sequenced from one sample in a study of T cells in women clearing cervical HPV infection. Measured with immunoSEQ multiplex PCR; TCRdb has only the in-frame clones, and not every one. This sample carries fewer than 35,000 clones, with 7.8% going to the ten biggest clones. Material: blood buffy coat. These receptors all come from a woman aged 18 to 75 with a cervical HPV16 infection that either progressed to CIN3+ or cleared (not recorded which).

On this clone itself: The read comes to an end 3 residues before the CDR3 does, leaving the germline J gene to fill in the end. The chain combines TRBV7-9 with TRBJ2-7; D is ambiguous. CDR3 length: 11 residues. Trimming cost V 6 bases and J 3 bases, with 6 bases left between them. Germline V gene data show CDR1 as SEHNR and CDR2 as FQNEAQ (reference sequence). The part of the CDR3 DNA that was read is TGTGCCAGCAGTTATAACTACGAG. Translated, it gives CASSYNYE. The full CDR3 reads CASSYNYEQYF.

On this clone: The read is 3 residues too short to cover the CDR3 end, so that end is filled in from the germline J gene. The V gene is TRBV12-3 or TRBV12-4, the J gene TRBJ2-3; tentative D call: TRBD2 (5 bases). Trimming left V 2 bases short and J 8 bases short, with 14 bases between. The CDR3 covers 14 residues. The chain's CDR3 is CASSLSAALGTQYF. CDR3 DNA, as far as it was read: TGTGCCAGCAGTTTATCAGCGGCCCTCGGTACG.

A note on this clone: The read is 3 residues too short to cover the CDR3 end, so that end is filled in from the germline J gene. The chain has TRBV2 and TRBJ1-1; 7 bases agree with TRBD1. This CDR3 region has 13 residues. Germline-derived CDR1 and CDR2 are SNHLY and FYNNEI. V lost 8 bases to trimming and J lost 3 bases; unmatched junction nucleotides: 6. The CDR3 protein is CASQGDLDTEAFF. CDR3 DNA, as far as it was read: TGTGCCAGCCAGGGGGACCTAGACACTGAA. Using reference TRBV2 and TRBJ1-1 for the parts outside the CDR3, the full variable domain is EPEVTQTPSHQVTQMGQEVILRCVPISNHLYFYWYRQILGQKVEFLVSFYNNEISEKSEIFDDQFSVERPDGSNFTLKIRSTKLEDSAMYFCASQGDLDTEAFFGQGTRLTVV.

A word on this clone: With the read ending 3 residues before the CDR3 end, the germline J gene is used to fill in that end. The rearrangement uses TRBV18 and TRBJ1-6, with a weak D call TRBD1 (6 bases). The V end lost 3 bases, the J end lost 7 bases, and 7 bases lay between the germline ends. Germline CDR1 and CDR2: KGHSH and LQKENI. The CDR3 runs to 13 residues. The sequenced part of the CDR3 DNA is TGTGCCAGCTCACCGGGACAAAATTCACCC. Its translation: CASSPGQNSP. The full CDR3 protein reads CASSPGQNSPLHF.

The CDR3 region is CASSFAGGSEQYF. The covered CDR3 bases are TGCGCCAGCAGCTTCGCAGGGGGAAGCGAG. V is TRBV10-1 and J is TRBJ2-7; 7 nucleotides line up with TRBD1. Read data end 3 residues before the CDR3 end; the end is taken from the germline J gene. Germline V gene data show CDR1 as WNHNN and CDR2 as SYGVQD (reference sequence). Trimming removed 6 bases from V and 6 bases from J; junction bases left unmatched: 8. There are 13 residues in the CDR3.

As to this clone: From the germline J gene comes the end of the CDR3, since the read stops 3 residues before it. The rearrangement links TRBV6-2 or TRBV6-3 to TRBJ2-7; D unresolved. V shed 5 bases and J shed 2 bases, with 10 bases lying between them. The CDR3 extends over 13 amino acids. The germline gives CDR1 MNHEY, CDR2 SVGEGT. Incomplete CDR3 DNA: TGTGCCAGCAGTCCGCAGGAAGCCTACGAG. Its translation is CASSPQEAYE. The entire CDR3 sequence reads CASSPQEAYEQYF.

A word on this clone: The CDR3 end falls 3 residues outside the read, so it is completed with the germline J gene. The rearrangement joins TRBV30 to TRBJ1-6, with 7 bases fitting TRBD1. The CDR3 runs 17 residues. J lost 6 bases, V lost 1 base, and 12 bases had no gene match. Per the germline V gene, CDR1 is GTSNPN and CDR2 is SVGIG (reference sequence). The CDR3 protein is CAWSGPDRAIFNSPLHF. The covered CDR3 bases are TGTGCCTGGAGTGGACCCGACAGGGCCATTTTTAATTCACCC.

Remarks on this clone: Sequencing ends 3 residues short of the CDR3 end; the germline J gene provides the rest. The chain joins TRBV20-1 to TRBJ2-3; D tentatively reads TRBD1 or TRBD2 (6 bases each). The CDR3 contains 11 residues. Deletions cut 5 bases from V and 8 bases from J, with 11 bases between. Germline CDR1 DFQATT, CDR2 SNEGSKA (reference sequence). CDR3: CSAQQGGTQYF. The part of the CDR3 DNA that was read is TGCAGTGCTCAACAGGGAGGTACG.

The CDR3 sequence is CASSPPGQGYNEQFF. CDR3 DNA (partial): TGTGCCAGCAGCCCCCCGGGACAGGGGTACAATGAG. The chain carries TRBV7-6 and TRBJ2-1, with 10 bases lining up with TRBD1. The read finishes 3 residues shy of the CDR3 end, and the germline J gene is used to complete it. With 5 bases clipped from V and 4 bases from J, the junction kept 5 bases outside the gene matches. The CDR3 is made up of 15 amino acids. CDR1 and CDR2 (germline): SGHVS, FNYEAQ.

Worth noting for this clone: Coverage ceases 3 residues before the CDR3 finishes, and the germline J gene fills in the end. This chain joins TRBV20-1 and TRBJ2-3; no firm D call. Germline V gene data show CDR1 as DFQATT and CDR2 as SNEGSKA (reference sequence). The CDR3 runs 15 residues. Trimming took off 6 bases at V and 4 bases at J, with 20 bases between the two ends. The part of the CDR3 DNA that was read is TGCAGTGCAAGCAAAGGTAGCCAAATGGCAGATACG. Its protein product is CSASKGSQMADT. The full CDR3 reads CSASKGSQMADTQYF.

About this clone itself: The CDR3 end is not reached by the read, which stops 3 residues before it; the germline J gene fills it in. The J gene is TRBJ2-1, the V gene TRBV7-6, with 7 bases fitting TRBD1. The CDR3 runs to 13 residues. Trimming took 3 bases from V and 8 from J; bases not matched to a gene: 4. CDR1 and CDR2 from the germline V gene are SGHVS and FNYEAQ. CDR3 bases read: TGTGCCAGCAGCTTGGACAGGTTCCATGAG. This encodes CASSLDRFHE. The full CDR3 reads CASSLDRFHEQFF.

CDR3 DNA (partial): TGTGCCAGCAGCTCCCAGGACAGTACTGAA. Translation: CASSSQDSTE. The CDR3 in full is CASSSQDSTEAFF. The chain combines TRBV7-6 with TRBJ1-1, with D possibly being TRBD1 (6 bases). The read terminates 3 residues ahead of where the CDR3 ends, so the germline J gene completes it. The CDR3 consists of 13 residues. The V end lost 4 bases, the J end lost 5 bases, and 11 bases lay between the germline ends. Germline CDR1 SGHVS, CDR2 FNYEAQ.

Comment on this clone: The CDR3 end falls 3 residues outside the read, so it is completed with the germline J gene. The gene calls are TRBV19 and TRBJ2-3; 8 bases agree with TRBD1. V was pared by 6 bases and J by 0 bases, with 5 bases of the junction left unmatched. The CDR3 spans 15 residues. The germline CDR1 and CDR2 sequences are LNHDA and SQIVND (reference sequence). CDR3 region: CASSGQGVSTDTQYF. CDR3 DNA, as far as it was read: TGTGCCAGTAGCGGACAGGGAGTAAGCACAGATACG.

Notes on this clone: The read finishes 3 residues shy of the CDR3 end, and the germline J gene is used to complete it. V gene TRBV28 combines with J gene TRBJ2-7, with D possibly being TRBD2 (5 bases). The CDR3 is made up of 13 amino acids. V shed 5 bases and J shed 6 bases, with 14 bases lying between them. Germline CDR1 MDHEN, CDR2 SYDVKM. CDR3 bases read: TGTGCCAGCAGTATGGCGTTTGAGGGCGAG. Protein sequence: CASSMAFEGE. The full-length CDR3 reads as CASSMAFEGEQYF.